A selection of T cell receptor beta chains follows, all from one sample in a study of cytomegalovirus exposure and HLA in healthy donors. Data came from immunoSEQ multiplex PCR; TCRdb stores just in-frame clones and leaves some out. The sample has about 72,000 clones; around 80% are singletons. Sequences were obtained from PBMCs. These TCRs come from a young man in good health and CMV-seronegative. CDR3s include the opening cysteine and the closing phenylalanine or tryptophan. The D gene is left open where the match is weak. Expanded clones are given a class, and other clones once, few, many or no size at all.

NA	TRBJ2-1	TRBV7-8	NA	CASSLNRRGPLGGEQFF	TGTGCCAGCAGCTTAAATCGGCGGGGGCCCCTGGGGGGTGAGCAGTTCTTC
NA	TRBJ1-5	TRBV19	NA	CASSILSTGKNQPQHF	TGTGCCAGTAGTATTCTTAGTACAGGGAAAAATCAGCCCCAGCATTTT
NA	TRBJ1-2	TRBV5-1	NA	CASSLASSSAASYGYTF	TGCGCCAGCAGCTTGGCCTCTTCCTCAGCAGCTAGCTATGGCTACACCTTC
NA	TRBJ2-7	TRBV29-1	NA	CSVSPGTYEQYF	TGCAGCGTTAGCCCAGGGACCTACGAGCAGTACTTC
NA	TRBJ2-7	TRBV30	NA	CACSGSRKAYEQYF	TGTGCCTGTTCGGGGTCACGGAAGGCCTACGAGCAGTACTTC
NA	TRBJ2-7	TRBV6-1	NA	CASSDLSPGRGEQYF	TGTGCCAGCAGTGACTTGTCTCCGGGCCGGGGCGAGCAGTACTTC
NA	TRBJ2-7	TRBV7-9	TRBD1	CASSLSGQGGYEQYF	TGTGCCAGCAGCTTATCCGGACAGGGGGGATACGAGCAGTACTTC
NA	TRBJ1-5	TRBV27	NA	CASSSDLTGSNQPQHF	TGTGCCAGCAGCTCCGACCTGACGGGGAGCAATCAGCCCCAGCATTTT
NA	TRBJ1-2	TRBV30	TRBD1	CAWNPLGQALFNYGYTF	TGTGCCTGGAATCCTCTAGGACAGGCCCTATTTAACTATGGCTACACCTTC
NA	TRBJ2-3	TRBV7-9	TRBD2	CASSHGGLVTDTQYF	TGTGCCAGCAGCCACGGGGGGTTAGTGACGGATACGCAGTATTTT
NA	TRBJ2-2	TRBV28	NA	CASSLRGWGHSGELFF	TGTGCCAGCAGTTTACGGGGATGGGGTCATTCCGGGGAGCTGTTTTTT
NA	TRBJ2-7	TRBV9	TRBD1	CASSVGDRVLGEQYF	TGTGCCAGCAGCGTCGGGGACAGGGTTTTGGGAGAGCAGTACTTC
NA	TRBJ2-2	TRBV19	TRBD2	CASTTSGVAGELFF	TGTGCCAGCACGACTAGCGGGGTGGCCGGGGAGCTGTTTTTT
NA	TRBJ1-3	TRBV7-8	NA	CASSSPYSSGNTIYF	TGTGCCAGCAGCTCCCCCTACAGCTCTGGAAACACCATATATTTT
NA	TRBJ1-2	TRBV6-1	NA	CASSEGQMNYGYTF	TGTGCCAGCAGTGAAGGACAGATGAACTATGGCTACACCTTC
NA	TRBJ2-1	TRBV2	NA	CASTLTLTYNEQFF	TGTGCCAGCACTCTCACGCTGACATACAATGAGCAGTTCTTC
NA	TRBJ2-1	TRBV6-5	TRBD2	CASSYTGGSFEQFF	TGTGCCAGCAGTTACACAGGCGGGAGTTTTGAGCAGTTCTTC
NA	TRBJ2-2	TRBV28	TRBD2	CASSLFREVTGELFF	TGTGCCAGCAGTTTATTTCGGGAGGTCACCGGGGAGCTGTTTTTT
NA	TRBJ1-2	TRBV11-2	NA	CASSLVVGGAGYTF	TGTGCCAGCAGCTTAGTAGTAGGGGGGGCTGGCTACACCTTC
NA	TRBJ1-2	TRBV28	NA	CASSPPKGGGYTF	TGTGCCAGCAGTCCCCCCAAGGGAGGTGGCTACACCTTC
NA	TRBJ2-2	TRBV5-8	TRBD1	CASSLGTRQGTGELFF	TGTGCCAGCAGCTTGGGGACCCGACAGGGCACCGGGGAGCTGTTTTTT
NA	TRBJ1-2	TRBV11-2	NA	CASSSGGGYTF	TGTGCCAGCAGCTCGGGAGGTGGCTACACCTTC
few	TRBJ1-1	TRBV6-1	TRBD1	CASSEGRTGSMNTEAFF	TGTGCCAGCAGTGAAGGGAGGACAGGCAGCATGAACACTGAAGCTTTCTTT
NA	TRBJ2-7	TRBV5-1	NA	CASSLVALNYEQYF	TGCGCCAGCAGCTTGGTGGCACTAAATTACGAGCAGTACTTC
NA	TRBJ2-7	TRBV29-1	NA	CSAEHSYEQYF	TGCAGCGCTGAACACTCCTACGAGCAGTACTTC
NA	TRBJ2-2	TRBV5-1	TRBD1	CASSVRTGNTGELFF	TGCGCCAGCAGCGTCCGGACAGGGAACACCGGGGAGCTGTTTTTT
NA	TRBJ1-2	TRBV6-5	NA	CASSFRAAGYTF	TGTGCCAGCAGTTTCAGGGCAGCTGGCTACACCTTC
once	TRBJ2-7	TRBV11-1	TRBD2	CASSNRIRAGSYEQYF	TGTGCCAGCAGTAATCGGATACGAGCGGGATCGTACGAGCAGTACTTC
NA	TRBJ1-4	TRBV30	NA	CAWSVAGVNEKLFF	TGTGCCTGGAGTGTTGCAGGGGTTAATGAAAAACTGTTTTTT
NA	TRBJ1-5	TRBV19	TRBD1	CASSTSGQGNQPQHF	TGTGCCAGTAGTACATCGGGACAGGGCAATCAGCCCCAGCATTTT
NA	TRBJ1-3	TRBV7-6	TRBD1	CASSEDRGNTIYF	TGTGCCAGCAGCGAGGACAGGGGAAACACCATATATTTT
NA	TRBJ2-7	TRBV27	NA	CASSLSGHTYEQYF	TGTGCCAGCAGTTTATCGGGACACACCTACGAGCAGTACTTC
NA	TRBJ1-2	TRBV6-4	NA	CASKDSHYGYTF	TGTGCCAGCAAGGACAGTCACTATGGCTACACCTTC
few	TRBJ2-7	TRBV19	TRBD1	CASSLQGQGASSYEQYF	TGTGCCAGTAGTCTACAGGGACAGGGGGCTTCATCCTACGAGCAGTACTTC
NA	TRBJ1-6	TRBV7-2	NA	CASSIATGLNSPLHF	TGTGCCAGCAGCATCGCAACAGGGCTGAATTCACCCCTCCACTTT
few	TRBJ1-2	TRBV5-6	NA	CASSRIITQGVGYTF	TGTGCCAGCAGCCGAATCATCACCCAAGGGGTGGGCTACACCTTC
NA	TRBJ1-5	TRBV10-3	TRBD1	CATGAPTGGKGNQPQHF	TGTGCCACTGGCGCCCCAACAGGGGGCAAGGGCAATCAGCCCCAGCATTTT
NA	TRBJ1-1	TRBV4-2	NA	CASSQLWGPNTEAFF	TGTGCCAGCAGCCAATTATGGGGCCCGAACACTGAAGCTTTCTTT
few	TRBJ2-1	TRBV19	NA	CASSIVRGVYNEQFF	TGTGCCAGTAGTATTGTCAGGGGGGTCTACAATGAGCAGTTCTTC
NA	TRBJ2-6	TRBV25-1	NA	CASSESGDSGANVLTF	TGTGCCAGCAGTGAATCGGGGGACTCTGGGGCCAACGTCCTGACTTTC
NA	TRBJ1-2	TRBV4-1	NA	CASSQDPAGGYTF	TGCGCCAGCAGCCAAGACCCCGCAGGTGGCTACACCTTC
NA	TRBJ1-4	TRBV4-1	NA	CASSQEGGLWEKLFF	TGCGCCAGCAGCCAAGAAGGAGGGTTATGGGAAAAACTGTTTTTT
NA	TRBJ2-4	TRBV28	TRBD1	CASSLGTDYGWQYF	TGTGCCAGCAGTTTAGGGACAGACTACGGCTGGCAGTACTTC
few	TRBJ2-2	TRBV7-9	NA	CASSSPGIGELFF	TGTGCCAGCAGCTCCCCAGGGATCGGGGAGCTGTTTTTT
NA	TRBJ1-5	TRBV5-6	NA	CASSLFTSNQPQHF	TGTGCCAGCAGCTTGTTTACAAGCAATCAGCCCCAGCATTTT
NA	TRBJ2-1	TRBV13	NA	CASSFLGGASSYNEQFF	TGTGCCAGCAGCTTTTTGGGGGGAGCGAGCTCCTACAATGAGCAGTTCTTC
few	TRBJ2-5	TRBV4-1	NA	CASSLNRETQYF	TGCGCCAGCAGCCTAAATCGAGAGACCCAGTACTTC
NA	TRBJ2-7	TRBV9	TRBD2	CASSYATSGPYEQYF	TGTGCCAGCAGCTACGCGACTAGCGGGCCATACGAGCAGTACTTC
NA	TRBJ1-1	TRBV30	TRBD1	CAWSGDRAAEAFF	TGTGCCTGGAGTGGAGACAGGGCAGCTGAAGCTTTCTTT
NA	TRBJ1-1	TRBV11-2	NA	CASRPDSRTEAFF	TGTGCCAGCAGACCGGACAGTAGAACTGAAGCTTTCTTT
NA	TRBJ2-5	TRBV28	TRBD1	CASSLRQGSETQYF	TGTGCCAGCAGTTTGAGACAGGGGTCAGAGACCCAGTACTTC
NA	TRBJ1-6	TRBV27	NA	CASSPGTISSPLHF	TGTGCCAGCAGTCCCGGGACAATTAGTTCACCCCTCCACTTT
NA	TRBJ1-1	TRBV30	NA	CAWSVVGGVNTEAFF	TGTGCCTGGAGTGTAGTCGGGGGGGTTAACACTGAAGCTTTCTTT
NA	TRBJ2-1	TRBV19	TRBD2	CASAETGLADYNEQFF	TGTGCCAGTGCTGAAACAGGACTAGCGGATTACAATGAGCAGTTCTTC
NA	TRBJ2-3	TRBV4-1	TRBD2	CVSSQEGLAGTSDTQYF	TGCGTCAGCAGCCAAGAAGGACTAGCGGGGACCTCAGATACGCAGTATTTT
NA	TRBJ2-3	TRBV6-5	NA	CASSYSLASDTQYF	TGTGCCAGCAGTTACTCACTAGCATCAGATACGCAGTATTTT